What follows are 6 T cell receptor beta chains derived from one specimen sequenced in a study of OX40 agonist ivuxolimab in advanced cancers. The protocol used for the library was the immunoSEQ multiplex PCR assay. TCRdb provides this immuneACCESS table in a form limited to in-frame rearrangements. Some clones are lacking; in checked studies, under half of them reflect an unresolved V gene, and why the rest are absent is not known. The sample table holds 70,000 to 95,000 clones, of which more than 85% were seen once. The ten largest make up about 6.6% of the sample. The specimen comprised CD4+ or CD8+ T cells sorted from blood, sampled in a trial of the OX40 agonist ivuxolimab. Source of these receptors: an adult with an advanced solid tumor such as melanoma, head and neck, liver or kidney cancer.

This clone was counted once. The gene calls are TRBV2 and TRBJ2-1, with TRBD2 matching over 8 bases. Germline V gene lookup returns CDR1 SNHLY and CDR2 FYNNEI. V dropped 6 bases and J dropped 7; count of bases not matched to a gene: 8. This CDR3 has 14 residues. The CDR3 is CASRKGGGPNEQFF. The CDR3 DNA sequence: TGTGCCAGCAGGAAGGGCGGGGGGCCGAATGAGCAGTTCTTC.

This chain connects TRBV7-3 to TRBJ2-7, with 7 nucleotides matching TRBD2. Germline-derived CDR1 and CDR2 are SGHTA and FQGTGA. This CDR3 comprises 15 residues. J gave up 5 bases and V 6 bases, and 13 bases lay outside the gene matches. The CDR3 here is CASSSRPGGIDEQYF. The CDR3 DNA reads TGTGCCAGCAGTTCTCGCCCGGGAGGTATCGACGAGCAGTACTTC.

This sequence joins TRBV2 and TRBJ1-5, with D possibly TRBD1 on 5 matching bases. V gave up 6 bases and J gave up 4 bases, with 10 bases separating them. This CDR3 contains 13 residues. CDR1 is SNHLY and CDR2 is FYNNEI in the germline V gene. The CDR3 nucleotides read TGTGCCAGCAGGGGGCTCGGTAATCAGCCCCAGCATTTT. Amino acid sequence: CASRGLGNQPQHF. The variable domain in full, completed from reference TRBV2 and TRBJ1-5, reads EPEVTQTPSHQVTQMGQEVILRCVPISNHLYFYWYRQILGQKVEFLVSFYNNEISEKSEIFDDQFSVERPDGSNFTLKIRSTKLEDSAMYFCASRGLGNQPQHFGDGTRLSIL.

This chain's CDR3 is CASSQRWQPNEKLFF. CDR3 DNA: TGTGCCAGCAGCCAACGGTGGCAGCCTAATGAAAAACTGTTTTTT. The V and J genes are TRBV11-2 and TRBJ1-4; D gene ambiguous. CDR1 SGHAT and CDR2 FQNNGV come from the germline V gene. This CDR3 comprises 15 residues. Trimming removed 5 bases from V and 3 bases from J, with 13 bases in between.

This clone was seen a single time. This chain joins TRBV2 and TRBJ2-7, with 8 bases that match TRBD2. The CDR3 runs to 14 residues. V lost 10 bases, J lost 0 bases, and 8 bases stayed unmatched. Germline CDR1 is SNHLY and CDR2 is FYNNEI. The CDR3 reads CATSLAESSYEQYF. The DNA of the CDR3 is TGTGCCACCTCACTAGCGGAGAGCTCCTACGAGCAGTACTTC. Supplemented by reference TRBV2 and TRBJ2-7, the full variable domain reads EPEVTQTPSHQVTQMGQEVILRCVPISNHLYFYWYRQILGQKVEFLVSFYNNEISEKSEIFDDQFSVERPDGSNFTLKIRSTKLEDSAMYFCATSLAESSYEQYFGPGTRLTVT.

The J gene is TRBJ1-4, the V gene TRBV4-1; D is unclear. This CDR3 contains 15 residues. V was cut by 4 bases and J by 3 bases, with 12 bases left in between. In germline, CDR1 is MGHRA, CDR2 YSYEKL. In DNA form, the CDR3 reads TGCGCCAGCAGCCCCACGGGAGGAGCTAATGAAAAACTGTTTTTT. Encoded protein: CASSPTGGANEKLFF.